This TCR beta chain was retrieved from a study of blood T cell repertoires in COVID-19. Study-wide background: Specimens from acute and convalescent COVID-19 originated in the United States, Italy and Spain. The cDNA or gDNA used as material had been derived from T cells, B-cell-depleted T cells, or PBMCs.

Per the study methods: Estimated nucleated cell counts came from reference gene primer amplification. Measured with immunoSEQ multiplex PCR; TCRdb has only the in-frame clones, and not every one. V and J calls plus clone size are reproduced from that table; the DNA served to infer D and trimming. The table lists 200,000 to 300,000 clones, approximately 83% of them singletons. Germline CDR1 and CDR2: LGHNA and YNFKEQ. The ends lost 1 base at V and 3 bases at J; junction bases unmatched: 10. This CDR3 is 18 amino acids long. In its sample, this clone was seen once. The rearrangement joins TRBV4-2 to TRBJ2-2; the match to TRBD2 covers 8 bases. The receptor was isolated from a human donor in a cohort sampled during active COVID-19. Sample: peripheral blood. CDR3 nucleotides: TGTGCCAGCAGCCAAGCTACCACGCGGGGGGCTTACACCGGGGAGCTGTTTTTT. Residues: CASSQATTRGAYTGELFF.